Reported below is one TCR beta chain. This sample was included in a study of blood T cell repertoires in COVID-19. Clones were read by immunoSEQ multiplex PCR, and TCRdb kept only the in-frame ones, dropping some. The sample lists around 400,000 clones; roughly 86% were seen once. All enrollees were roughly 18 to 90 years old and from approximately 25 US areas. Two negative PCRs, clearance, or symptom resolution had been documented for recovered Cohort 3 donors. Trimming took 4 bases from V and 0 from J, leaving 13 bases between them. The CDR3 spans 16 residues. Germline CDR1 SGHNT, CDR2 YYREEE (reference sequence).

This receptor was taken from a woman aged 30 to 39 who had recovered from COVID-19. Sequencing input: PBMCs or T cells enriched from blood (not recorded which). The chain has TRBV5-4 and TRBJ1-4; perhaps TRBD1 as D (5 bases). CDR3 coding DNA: TGTGCCAGCAGCATGGGACTCAATCCAACTAATGAAAAACTGTTTTTT. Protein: CASSMGLNPTNEKLFF.